This is a list of T cell receptor beta chains from one sample in a study of identical twins. TCRdb reanalysed the 5' RACE reads using MiXCR and keeps one entry per CDR3 protein. The data show about 570,000 distinct CDR3 sequences, more than 9% seen once. The sample was also reused in another study, on yellow fever vaccine responses in identical twins.

Sequenced material: PBMCs. These receptors originate from a young woman in good health. Both conserved end residues are part of each CDR3.

J gene | V gene | CDR3 length | CDR3 protein
TRBJ2-1 | TRBV6-5 | 14 | CASSYSRYLNEQFF
TRBJ1-5 | TRBV5-6 | 14 | CASSLGQLNQPQHF
TRBJ2-2 | TRBV5-6 | 14 | CASSFGQGTGELFF
TRBJ1-2 | TRBV7-9 | 15 | CASSSWGEWNEGYTF
TRBJ2-1 | TRBV7-3 | 14 | CASSFGAGYNEQFF
TRBJ1-5 | TRBV20-1 | 12 | CSARRSSGAQHF
TRBJ2-1 | TRBV12-3/TRBV12-4 | 17 | CASSWGLAGGIYNEQFF
TRBJ2-3 | TRBV2 | 13 | CASMGGSYDTQYF
TRBJ1-2 | TRBV6-5 | 16 | CASSSPSDSLGFGYTF
TRBJ2-3 | TRBV2 | 13 | CASMLTSTDTQYF
TRBJ2-5 | TRBV9 | 15 | CASSVGANQVETQYF
TRBJ2-5 | TRBV18 | 17 | CASSPLDTSSYQETQYF
TRBJ2-5 | TRBV6-2/TRBV6-3 | 15 | CASSFRTSGQETQYF
TRBJ2-3 | TRBV5-1 | 18 | CASTNPGLAGPLADTQYF
TRBJ1-4 | TRBV30 | 13 | CAWRQGKAEKLFF
TRBJ2-7 | TRBV18 | 13 | CASSPWISYEQYF
TRBJ2-3 | TRBV29-1 | 16 | CSVEGTSGGSTDTQYF
TRBJ1-6 | TRBV5-1 | 14 | CASSADGPNSPLHF
TRBJ2-7 | TRBV28 | 15 | CASASHSQSSYEQYF
TRBJ2-1 | TRBV7-9 | 16 | CASSRSGGAVINEQFF
TRBJ2-3 | TRBV7-6 | 15 | CASSRLTGSTDTQYF
TRBJ2-3 | TRBV7-2 | 14 | CASSLGRGADTQYF
TRBJ2-7 | TRBV6-5 | 11 | CASRNGPEQYF
TRBJ2-1 | TRBV29-1 | 15 | CSVELGVSSYNEQFF
TRBJ2-7 | TRBV2 | 14 | CASSEDRLLYEQYF
TRBJ1-5 | TRBV28 | 15 | CASTTMGEAHQPQHF
TRBJ2-2 | TRBV20-1 | 16 | CSAPGRGGRNTGELFF
TRBJ2-7 | TRBV7-3 | 15 | CASSPGPGPAYEQYF
TRBJ2-3 | TRBV7-2 | 16 | CASSLATAPSTDTQYF
TRBJ2-7 | TRBV11-2 | 15 | CASRHNLMSSYEQYF
TRBJ2-5 | TRBV9 | 18 | CASSGTEREGLGQETQYF
TRBJ1-6 | TRBV14 | 13 | CASSQEGRTPLHF
TRBJ2-1 | TRBV5-1 | 13 | CASSEGSYNEQFF
TRBJ2-1 | TRBV3-1 | 15 | CASSPTSSSYNEQFF
TRBJ2-2 | TRBV28 | 17 | CPRGKEGQGPNTGELFF
TRBJ2-3 | TRBV18 | 15 | CASSPPKRDTDTQYF
TRBJ2-3 | TRBV28 | 15 | CASRRGPVSTDTQYF
TRBJ2-7 | TRBV3-1 | 14 | CASSQGGNSYEQYF
TRBJ2-1 | TRBV7-6 | 15 | CASSLLQGIYNEQFF
TRBJ2-2 | TRBV5-1 | 15 | CASSPFLGADGELFF
TRBJ2-4 | TRBV6-1 | 15 | CASKATLGNQNIQYF
TRBJ2-7 | TRBV27 | 14 | CASSLFLSGGEQYF
TRBJ2-1 | TRBV7-9 | 15 | CASSSTGGRLDEQFF
TRBJ2-1 | TRBV5-1 | 15 | CASSLEDPSYNEQFF
TRBJ2-3 | TRBV7-9 | 15 | CASRPGDGDTDTQYF
TRBJ1-4 | TRBV6-6 | 13 | CASSRRALEKLFF
TRBJ2-1 | TRBV10-3 | 16 | CAIRGTSGVGLDEQFF
TRBJ2-1 | TRBV24-1 | 16 | CATSDPGTGTYNEQFF
TRBJ2-3 | TRBV11-2 | 13 | CASSLIFRDTQYF
TRBJ1-1 | TRBV5-1 | 14 | CASSFSTLNTEAFF
TRBJ2-7 | TRBV5-1 | 18 | CASSSLGGLAGGSYEQYF
TRBJ2-3 | TRBV6-1 | 14 | CASSEDRGTDTQYF